These 31 T cell receptor beta chains came from one sample sequenced in a study of cytomegalovirus exposure and HLA in healthy donors. Here immunoSEQ multiplex PCR was the method, and the copy in TCRdb shows in-frame clones only, minus some. The sample contains about 240,000 clones, approximately 87% of which appear only once. The sample consisted of PBMCs. The source of these receptors is a man aged 18 to 30 in good health and CMV-seronegative.

The V call is TRBV5-4, the J call TRBJ1-1; TRBD1 agrees at 9 bases. This CDR3 contains 15 residues. V shed 3 bases, J shed 5 bases, and the junction held 8 bases outside the gene matches. Per the germline V gene, CDR1 is SGHNT and CDR2 is YYREEE (reference sequence). Written as DNA, the CDR3 is TGTGCCAGCAGCTCCCCGGGACAGGGAGGGACTGAAGCTTTCTTT. Translating gives CASSSPGQGGTEAFF. The variable domain in full, completed from reference TRBV5-4 and TRBJ1-1, reads ETGVTQSPTHLIKTRGQQVTLRCSSQSGHNTVSWYQQALGQGPQFIFQYYREEENGRGNFPPRFSGLQFPNYSSELNVNALELDDSALYLCASSSPGQGGTEAFFGQGTRLTVV.

J is TRBJ1-2 and V is TRBV4-1, with 9 bases matching TRBD1. CDR3 length: 17 residues. After removal of 3 bases from V and 2 bases from J, the junction contained 10 bases not matched to a gene. Germline assignment: CDR1 MGHRA and CDR2 YSYEKL. CDR3 DNA sequence: TGCGCCAGCAGCCATCCGGGACAGGGCGGTTCGAACTATGGCTACACCTTC. As protein: CASSHPGQGGSNYGYTF.

V and J are TRBV7-9 and TRBJ1-6; perhaps TRBD1 as D (5 bases). Per germline, CDR1 SEHNR and CDR2 FQNEAQ (reference sequence). The CDR3 length is 16 residues. V lost 3 bases to trimming and J lost 9 bases, with 18 bases between them. CDR3 residues: CASSLSGSRGGSPLHF. The CDR3 DNA reads as TGTGCCAGCAGCTTGTCAGGCTCTAGGGGAGGTTCACCCCTCCACTTT.

This clone was seen only a few times. V gene TRBV5-1 combines with J gene TRBJ1-2, with 10 bases matching TRBD1. The CDR3 is 14 amino acids. CDR1 is SGHRS, CDR2 YFSETQ, per germline. J lost 7 bases, V lost 4 bases, and 7 bases had no gene match. The CDR3 nucleotides are TGCGCCAGCAGCACCGGGACAGGGGATGGTGGCTACACCTTC. This codes for CASSTGTGDGGYTF.

This chain uses TRBV7-9 with TRBJ2-5, with no clear D. Germline-derived CDR1 and CDR2 are SEHNR and FQNEAQ (reference sequence). The CDR3 is 14 amino acids. V lost 1 base, J lost 4 bases, and 10 bases lay in between. The CDR3 here is CASSLVFALETQYF. In DNA, the CDR3 is TGTGCCAGCAGCTTAGTATTCGCACTAGAGACCCAGTACTTC.

This chain joins TRBV5-1 and TRBJ2-7; D possibly corresponds to TRBD2 (6 bases). The CDR3 has 14 amino acids. CDR1 is SGHRS and CDR2 is YFSETQ in the germline V gene. The V gene lost 6 bases and the J gene lost 6 bases, with 19 bases spanning the gap. The CDR3 bases are TGCGCCAGCATCGGTTCGGGGGACCGGGGCGAGCAGTACTTC. It is translated as CASIGSGDRGEQYF.

The chain has TRBV19 and TRBJ1-1; no reliable D call. The germline gives CDR1 LNHDA, CDR2 SQIVND (reference sequence). The CDR3 length is 13 residues. V lost 6 bases and J lost 0, with 8 bases in between. The DNA of the CDR3 is TGTGCCAGTAGCGACATGCTGAACACTGAAGCTTTCTTT. It yields the protein CASSDMLNTEAFF.

The V gene is TRBV9, the J gene TRBJ2-1, with 9 positions matching TRBD2. From germline, CDR1 is SGDLS and CDR2 YYNGEE. The CDR3 has 16 residues. After removal of 3 bases from V and 7 bases from J, the junction contained 11 bases not matched to a gene. DNA of the CDR3: TGTGCCAGCAGCGCCACCGTTGCGGGGGGGCGAAATGAGCAGTTCTTC. Translating it yields CASSATVAGGRNEQFF.

This sequence joins TRBV19 and TRBJ2-2; TRBD1 is a possible D gene (5 bases). The CDR3 runs 14 residues. The ends were cut back, 6 bases at V and 2 bases at J, with 10 bases in the middle. Germline CDR1 is LNHDA and CDR2 is SQIVND (reference sequence). The CDR3 is CASRYRGNTGELFF. The CDR3 DNA sequence: TGTGCCAGTAGGTATAGGGGTAACACCGGGGAGCTGTTTTTT.

In its sample, this clone was seen once. The chain links TRBV5-4 to TRBJ2-7; 9 positions match TRBD2. V lost 1 base and J lost 2; bases outside the gene matches: 13. The CDR3 totals 18 residues. Looked up from germline, CDR1 is SGHNT and CDR2 is YYREEE (reference sequence). Written as DNA, the CDR3 is TGTGCCAGCAGCTTGTTAGGCGACGCGGGGGGGAACCCCTACGAGCAGTACTTC. Protein product: CASSLLGDAGGNPYEQYF.

The chain combines TRBV4-1 with TRBJ1-4, with D possibly being TRBD1 (5 bases). The CDR3 is made up of 16 amino acids. Germline V CDR1 and CDR2: MGHRA, YSYEKL. Trimming pared 1 base from V and 6 bases from J, leaving 15 bases between. Written as DNA, the CDR3 is TGCGCCAGCAGCCAAGCGAGCGTGGGGCGAGATGAAAAACTGTTTTTT. It specifies CASSQASVGRDEKLFF.

The V gene is TRBV28, the J gene TRBJ2-7; D is ambiguous. V lost 2 bases and J lost 3, with 5 bases in between. The germline gives CDR1 MDHEN, CDR2 SYDVKM. The CDR3 length is 12 residues. The CDR3 DNA follows: TGTGCCAGCAGTTTAAACTACTACGAGCAGTACTTC. Translation: CASSLNYYEQYF.

J is TRBJ2-2 and V is TRBV27, with unresolved D. Germline values: CDR1 MNHEY, CDR2 SMNVEV (reference sequence). V was trimmed by 5 bases and J by 0 bases, leaving 4 bases between them. CDR3 size: 13 residues. The CDR3 coding sequence is TGTGCCAGCAGTAGAGCGAACACCGGGGAGCTGTTTTTT. Residues: CASSRANTGELFF.

This clone showed up just once. The V gene is TRBV19, the J gene TRBJ2-2; TRBD2 matches at 14 bases. This CDR3 spans 17 amino acids. CDR1 is LNHDA, CDR2 SQIVND, per germline (reference sequence). After removal of 5 bases from V and 1 base from J, the junction contained 3 bases not matched to a gene. The DNA for the CDR3 is TGTGCCAGTAGTTCCGGGACTAGCGGGAGGAACACCGGGGAGCTGTTTTTT. Encoded protein: CASSSGTSGRNTGELFF.

The count of this clone is one. The chain uses TRBV4-1 and TRBJ2-5, with D possibly being TRBD1 (6 bases). CDR3 length: 17 amino acids. Between the trimmed V and J ends, which lost 1 base and 6 bases, there was a span of 21 bases. Germline V gene sequence: CDR1 MGHRA, CDR2 YSYEKL. The CDR3 nucleotides read TGCGCCAGCAGCCAAGTGGGTAGTAGAGGGGGAGCGAAGACCCAGTACTTC. Amino acids: CASSQVGSRGGAKTQYF.

This clone was counted only a few times. The chain combines TRBV14 with TRBJ2-7; D remains ambiguous. CDR1 and CDR2 from the germline V gene are SGHDN and FVKESK. V was shortened by 1 base and J by 7 bases, with 11 bases between the two germline ends. This CDR3 contains 13 residues. The CDR3 loop is CASSQAPAGEQYF. CDR3 DNA sequence: TGTGCCAGCAGCCAAGCGCCGGCCGGGGAGCAGTACTTC.

The chain has TRBV9 and TRBJ2-1, with D possibly matching TRBD2 (5 bases). Trimming stripped 6 bases from V and 5 bases from J, with 12 bases between. The germline V gene has CDR1 SGDLS and CDR2 YYNGEE. The CDR3 totals 13 residues. CDR3 in DNA: TGTGCCAGCACCCCGGGGTTTGACAATGAGCAGTTCTTC. Its protein product is CASTPGFDNEQFF.

The rearrangement joins TRBV5-1 to TRBJ2-3, with D tentatively TRBD2 (7 bases). The V gene's germline CDR1 is SGHRS and CDR2 YFSETQ. CDR3 length: 16 amino acids. V lost 0 bases to trimming and J lost 1 base, with 12 bases between them. The CDR3 sequence is CASSLGGGGGTDTQYF. The CDR3 nucleotides read TGCGCCAGCAGCTTGGGCGGGGGCGGTGGCACAGATACGCAGTATTTT.

This clone showed up just a few times. This sequence joins TRBV4-1 and TRBJ2-7, with D hard to call. The CDR3 loop spans 14 amino acids. Trimming took 0 bases from V and 1 from J, leaving 7 bases between them. The V gene's germline CDR1 is MGHRA and CDR2 YSYEKL. The CDR3 here is CASSQDPGSYEQYF. The CDR3 DNA is TGCGCCAGCAGCCAAGATCCAGGATCCTACGAGCAGTACTTC.

The DNA for the CDR3 is TGTGCCAGCAGGAAACCAGGGGGCGGTAATAGAGGAGCTTTCTTT. Translated: CASRKPGGGNRGAFF. V is TRBV28 and J is TRBJ1-1; 8 nucleotides align to TRBD1. Germline-derived CDR1 and CDR2 are MDHEN and SYDVKM. The CDR3 totals 15 residues. With 6 bases clipped from V and 10 bases from J, the junction kept 16 bases outside the gene matches. The variable domain in full, with the rest retrieved from reference TRBV28 and TRBJ1-1, is DVKVTQSSRYLVKRTGEKVFLECVQDMDHENMFWYRQDPGLGLRLIYFSYDVKMKEKGDIPEGYSVSREKKERFSLILESASTNQTSMYLCASRKPGGGNRGAFFGQGTRLTVV.

This clone was observed a few times. The chain has TRBV28 and TRBJ1-6; D possibly corresponds to TRBD1 (6 bases). Germline assignment: CDR1 MDHEN and CDR2 SYDVKM. V lost 0 bases, J lost 7 bases, and 19 bases lay in between. This CDR3 contains 18 residues. The CDR3 sequence: CASSLWVGGISRNSPLHF. The CDR3 nucleotides are TGTGCCAGCAGTTTATGGGTAGGGGGTATTAGTAGGAATTCACCCCTCCACTTT.

The chain links TRBV19 to TRBJ1-4; maybe TRBD1 (6 bases). The V gene lost 5 bases and the J gene lost 7 bases, with 17 bases spanning the gap. Germline V gene lookup returns CDR1 LNHDA and CDR2 SQIVND (reference sequence). This CDR3 contains 15 residues. The CDR3: CASSPGVERGEKLFF. DNA of the CDR3: TGTGCCAGTAGTCCAGGGGTTGAAAGGGGTGAAAAACTGTTTTTT.

This clone was seen a few times. V gene TRBV7-8 combines with J gene TRBJ2-7; possibly TRBD2 for D (6 bases). The V gene lost 5 bases and the J gene lost 5 bases, with 19 bases spanning the gap. The germline CDR1 and CDR2 sequences are SGHVS and FQNEAQ. The CDR3 spans 15 residues. Written as DNA, the CDR3 is TGTGCCAGCAGCCTGGTGGCGGGAAGGGACCACGAGCAGTACTTC. This gives the protein CASSLVAGRDHEQYF. Full variable domain (rest looked up from reference TRBV7-8 and TRBJ2-7): GAGVSQSPRYKVAKRGQDVALRCDPISGHVSLFWYQQALGQGPEFLTYFQNEAQLDKSGLPSDRFFAERPEGSVSTLKIQRTQQEDSAVYLCASSLVAGRDHEQYFGPGTRLTVT.

V and J are TRBV27 and TRBJ2-1; no definite D call. Germline assignment: CDR1 MNHEY and CDR2 SMNVEV (reference sequence). The CDR3 covers 14 residues. V was pared by 3 bases and J by 10 bases, with 16 bases between. The CDR3 DNA sequence: TGTGCCAGCAGTTTTAATGCCCTCCGGCGGGAGCAGTTCTTC. It is translated as CASSFNALRREQFF.

The chain joins TRBV27 to TRBJ2-1; 9 positions match TRBD1. CDR3 length: 15 residues. V was pared by 5 bases and J by 6 bases, with 8 bases of the junction left unmatched. The germline V gene has CDR1 MNHEY and CDR2 SMNVEV (reference sequence). The CDR3, as DNA: TGTGCCAGCAGTCTGGGGACAGGGTCGGTCAATGAGCAGTTCTTC. This translates into CASSLGTGSVNEQFF.

The chain has TRBV5-1 and TRBJ2-7; 8 bases fit TRBD1. This CDR3 comprises 14 residues. V was clipped by 2 bases and J by 3 bases; unmatched bases: 4. The germline V gene encodes CDR1 SGHRS and CDR2 YFSETQ. The CDR3 sequence: CASSLQGGFYEQYF. The DNA for the CDR3 is TGCGCCAGCAGCTTACAGGGGGGCTTCTACGAGCAGTACTTC.

J is TRBJ1-3 and V is TRBV28; 7 bases align to TRBD1. Trimming at V came to 4 bases and at J to 4 bases, leaving 4 bases not matched to a gene. Germline lookup yields CDR1 MDHEN and CDR2 SYDVKM. This CDR3 has 14 residues. The CDR3 is CASSSTGSGNTIYF. CDR3 DNA sequence: TGTGCCAGCAGTTCGACAGGGTCCGGAAACACCATATATTTT.

The rearrangement joins TRBV27 to TRBJ1-5; TRBD1 matches 9 bases. The CDR3 is 15 amino acids. With V trimmed by 6 bases and J by 5 bases, 8 bases remained unmatched. Per the germline V gene, CDR1 is MNHEY and CDR2 is SMNVEV (reference sequence). The CDR3 nucleotides are TGTGCCAGCAGGAACACAGGGGGCGCCTATCAGCCCCAGCATTTT. It translates to CASRNTGGAYQPQHF.

V usage is TRBV30 and J usage is TRBJ2-3; no definite D call. Germline lookup yields CDR1 GTSNPN and CDR2 SVGIG (reference sequence). V was pared by 2 bases and J by 0 bases, with 6 bases between. CDR3 length: 13 residues. The chain's CDR3 is CAWSTRSTDTQYF. CDR3 in DNA: TGTGCCTGGAGTACGCGTAGCACAGATACGCAGTATTTT.

The chain carries TRBV7-8 and TRBJ1-5; possibly TRBD1 for D (6 bases). V shed 5 bases and J shed 4 bases, with 9 bases lying between them. This CDR3 spans 13 amino acids. The V gene's germline CDR1 is SGHVS and CDR2 FQNEAQ. CDR3 sequence (DNA): TGTGCCAGCAGCCTGGACAGAAATCAGCCCCAGCATTTT. As protein: CASSLDRNQPQHF.

The rearrangement joins TRBV28 to TRBJ2-7; D is perhaps TRBD2 (6 bases). Germline assignment: CDR1 MDHEN and CDR2 SYDVKM. V lost 4 bases and J 3 bases, leaving 13 bases between the germline ends. The CDR3 length is 14 residues. CDR3 sequence: CASSSRDWGYEQYF. CDR3 nucleotides: TGTGCCAGCAGTTCACGGGACTGGGGCTACGAGCAGTACTTC.